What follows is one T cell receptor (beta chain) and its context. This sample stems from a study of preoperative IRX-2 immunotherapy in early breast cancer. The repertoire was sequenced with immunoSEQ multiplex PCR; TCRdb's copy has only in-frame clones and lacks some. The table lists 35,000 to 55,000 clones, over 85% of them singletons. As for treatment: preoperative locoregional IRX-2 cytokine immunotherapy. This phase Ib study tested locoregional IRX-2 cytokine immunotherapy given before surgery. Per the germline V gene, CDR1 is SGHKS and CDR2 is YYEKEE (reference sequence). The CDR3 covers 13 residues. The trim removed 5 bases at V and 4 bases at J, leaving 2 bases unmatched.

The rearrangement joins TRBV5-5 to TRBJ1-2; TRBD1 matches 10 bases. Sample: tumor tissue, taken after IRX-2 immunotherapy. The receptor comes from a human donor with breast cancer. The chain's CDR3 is CASRGTGVYGYTF. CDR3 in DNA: TGTGCCAGCAGGGGGACAGGGGTCTATGGCTACACCTTC.